The 14 T cell receptor beta chains given below trace back to one sample, sequenced in a study of cytomegalovirus exposure and HLA in healthy donors. The PCR made use of 60 Vbeta and 13 Jbeta primers. TCRdb's copy holds only in-frame clones and misses some; the assay was immunoSEQ multiplex PCR. The sample yields 85,000 to 130,000 clones, roughly 76% seen once. The sequencing sample was made of PBMCs. The receptor source for this set is a woman in her forties or fifties in good health and CMV-seropositive.

This clone was picked up a small number of times. The genes are TRBV6-1 and TRBJ1-5; 8 bases are a match to TRBD1. Unmatched junction bases numbered 4, after V lost 3 bases and J lost 6 bases. The CDR3 loop spans 14 amino acids. Germline lookup yields CDR1 MNHNS and CDR2 SASEGT. CDR3 residues: CASSDQGAVQPQHF. CDR3 DNA sequence: TGTGCCAGCAGTGACCAGGGGGCAGTTCAGCCCCAGCATTTT.

This clone was detected once. This rearrangement joins TRBV5-5 to TRBJ2-5; D gene ambiguous. This CDR3 has 13 amino acids. Trimming pared 1 base from V and 2 bases from J, leaving 6 bases between. Germline-derived CDR1 and CDR2 are SGHKS and YYEKEE (reference sequence). The CDR3 sequence: CASSLNRQETQYF. The CDR3 DNA sequence: TGTGCCAGCAGCTTGAACAGACAAGAGACCCAGTACTTC.

The chain joins TRBV29-1 to TRBJ1-4; 11 bases line up with TRBD1. The germline V gene encodes CDR1 SQVTM and CDR2 ANQGSEA. The CDR3 loop spans 15 amino acids. The J segment lost 8 bases and the V segment lost 0 bases, leaving 5 bases of the junction unmatched. DNA of the CDR3: TGCAGCGTTGAAGAGTGGGACAGGGGGAAGGAAAAACTGTTTTTT. Translation: CSVEEWDRGKEKLFF.

This clone was seen a handful of times. This chain links TRBV4-3 with TRBJ1-6, with TRBD1 matching over 7 bases. Germline assignment: CDR1 LGHNA and CDR2 YSLEER. The CDR3 contains 17 residues. V lost 4 bases, J lost 2 bases, and 8 bases stayed unmatched. The CDR3 nucleotides read TGCGCCAGCAGCCGCGAGACAGGGAGTCCCTATAATTCACCCCTCCACTTT. Amino acids: CASSRETGSPYNSPLHF.

The chain carries TRBV10-3 and TRBJ1-5, with no clear D. Trimming stripped 9 bases from V and 0 bases from J, with 9 bases between. This CDR3 spans 13 amino acids. Germline V gives CDR1 ENHRY, CDR2 SYGVKD. CDR3 loop: CAISQYSNQPQHF. The CDR3 DNA is TGTGCCATTTCTCAGTATAGCAATCAGCCCCAGCATTTT.

In this sample, this clone turned up a few times. The J gene is TRBJ1-1, the V gene TRBV28; the match to TRBD1 covers 7 bases. V lost 6 bases, J lost 4 bases, and 5 bases stayed unmatched. This CDR3 spans 13 amino acids. Per the germline V gene, CDR1 is MDHEN and CDR2 is SYDVKM. The CDR3 reads CASRNRGITEAFF. The DNA of the CDR3 is TGTGCCAGCAGAAACAGGGGAATCACTGAAGCTTTCTTT.

V and J are TRBV5-1 and TRBJ2-5; 11 bases agree with TRBD2. Trimming removed 0 bases from V and 4 bases from J; junction bases left unmatched: 2. The CDR3 runs to 15 residues. CDR1 SGHRS and CDR2 YFSETQ come from the germline V gene. DNA for the CDR3: TGCGCCAGCAGCTTGGCGGGGACTAGCGGAGAGACCCAGTACTTC. This translates into CASSLAGTSGETQYF.

The chain employs TRBV28 and TRBJ1-2; D not certain. Between the trimmed V and J ends, which lost 5 bases and 8 bases, there was a span of 9 bases. The CDR3 extends over 11 amino acids. CDR1 and CDR2 (germline): MDHEN, SYDVKM. In DNA form, the CDR3 reads TGTGCCAGCAGTAACAGAGAGGGCTACACCTTC. As protein: CASSNREGYTF.

Comments on this clone: An end of the junction does not agree with germline; a read error may underlie this. This sequence joins TRBV7-9 and TRBJ1-2; D not resolved. This CDR3 has 13 amino acids. Germline V lookup: CDR1 SEHNR, CDR2 FQNEAQ (reference sequence). The CDR3 DNA reads as TGTTCCAGCAGCTTGGTGTCGAGTTATGGCTACACCTTC. Protein sequence: CSSSLVSSYGYTF.

This rearrangement joins TRBV30 to TRBJ1-4; 11 positions match TRBD1. From germline, CDR1 is GTSNPN and CDR2 SVGIG (reference sequence). The CDR3 length is 15 residues. Trimming removed 0 bases from V and 7 bases from J; junction bases left unmatched: 4. CDR3 residues: CAWSVGGQGGEKLFF. DNA for the CDR3: TGTGCCTGGAGTGTGGGGGGACAGGGGGGTGAAAAACTGTTTTTT. Using reference TRBV30 and TRBJ1-4 for the parts outside the CDR3, the full variable domain is SQTIHQWPATLVQPVGSPLSLECTVEGTSNPNLYWYRQAAGRGLQLLFYSVGIGQISSEVPQNLSASRPQDRQFILSSKKLLLSDSGFYLCAWSVGGQGGEKLFFGSGTQLSVL.

This clone came up once. This chain uses TRBV7-2 with TRBJ2-3; D is unclear. V lost 5 bases to trimming and J lost 2 bases, with 14 bases between them. The CDR3 covers 15 residues. Germline V gives CDR1 SGHTA, CDR2 FQGNSA. The CDR3 region is CASSVIQFTTDTQYF. Here the CDR3 DNA reads TGTGCCAGCAGCGTAATACAGTTTACCACAGATACGCAGTATTTT.

This clone was observed once. The chain has TRBV5-1 and TRBJ2-5; TRBD2 matches at 10 bases. Germline lookup yields CDR1 SGHRS and CDR2 YFSETQ. The CDR3 contains 15 residues. Losses at the gene ends were 3 bases for V and 5 bases for J; bases not matched to a gene: 7. This CDR3 is CASSSLAGVPETQYF. The DNA of the CDR3 is TGCGCCAGCAGCTCTCTAGCGGGGGTACCCGAGACCCAGTACTTC.

The J gene is TRBJ1-1, the V gene TRBV6-5, with 9 positions matching TRBD1. The CDR3 is made up of 16 amino acids. The germline V gene has CDR1 MNHEY and CDR2 SVGAGI. The trim removed 2 bases at V and 4 bases at J, leaving 8 bases unmatched. CDR3 protein: CASSYDLDRGGTEAFF. CDR3 sequence (DNA): TGTGCCAGCAGTTACGACTTGGACAGGGGAGGCACTGAAGCTTTCTTT.

The chain joins TRBV29-1 to TRBJ1-1, with D maybe TRBD1 (5 bases). The ends were cut back, 6 bases at V and 1 base at J, with 15 bases in the middle. Germline loops: CDR1 SQVTM, CDR2 ANQGSEA. This CDR3 is built from 14 residues. CDR3 coding DNA: TGCAGCGTCCCGAAGGGGTTCTCGAACACTGAAGCTTTCTTT. It translates to CSVPKGFSNTEAFF.